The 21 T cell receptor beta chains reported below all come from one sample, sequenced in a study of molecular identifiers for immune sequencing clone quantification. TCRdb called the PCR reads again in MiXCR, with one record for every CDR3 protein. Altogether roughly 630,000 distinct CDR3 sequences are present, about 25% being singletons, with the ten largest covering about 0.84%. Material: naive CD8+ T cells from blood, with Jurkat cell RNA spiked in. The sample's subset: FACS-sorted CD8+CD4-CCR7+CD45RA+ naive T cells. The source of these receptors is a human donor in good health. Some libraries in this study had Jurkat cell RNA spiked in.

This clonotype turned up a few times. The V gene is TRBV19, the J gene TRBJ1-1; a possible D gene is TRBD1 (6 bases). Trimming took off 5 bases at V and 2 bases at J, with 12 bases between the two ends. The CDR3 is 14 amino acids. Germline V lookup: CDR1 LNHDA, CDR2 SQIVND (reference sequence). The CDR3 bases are TGTGCCAGTAGTCATGGACAGATTAACACTGAAGCTTTCTTT. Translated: CASSHGQINTEAFF.

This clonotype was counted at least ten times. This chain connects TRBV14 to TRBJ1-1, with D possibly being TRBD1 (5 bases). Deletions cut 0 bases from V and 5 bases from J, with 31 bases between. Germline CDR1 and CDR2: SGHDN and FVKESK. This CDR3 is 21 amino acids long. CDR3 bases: TGTGCCAGCAGCCAAGAACTCATTGGGGCCTCAGGGATCTCAGAGAGTACTGAAGCTTTCTTT. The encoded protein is CASSQELIGASGISESTEAFF.

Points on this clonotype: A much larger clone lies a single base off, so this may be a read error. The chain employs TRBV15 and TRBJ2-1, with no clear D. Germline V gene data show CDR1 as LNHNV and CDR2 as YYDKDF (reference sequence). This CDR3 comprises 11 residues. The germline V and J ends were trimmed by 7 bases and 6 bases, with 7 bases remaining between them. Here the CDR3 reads CATNACNEQFF. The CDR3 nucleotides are TGTGCCACCAACGCGTGCAATGAGCAGTTCTTC.

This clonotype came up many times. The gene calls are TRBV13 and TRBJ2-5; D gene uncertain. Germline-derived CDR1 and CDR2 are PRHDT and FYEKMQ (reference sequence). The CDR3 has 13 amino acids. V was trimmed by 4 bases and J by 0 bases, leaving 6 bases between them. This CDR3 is CASSYYHQETQYF. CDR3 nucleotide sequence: TGTGCCAGCAGCTATTACCACCAAGAGACCCAGTACTTC.

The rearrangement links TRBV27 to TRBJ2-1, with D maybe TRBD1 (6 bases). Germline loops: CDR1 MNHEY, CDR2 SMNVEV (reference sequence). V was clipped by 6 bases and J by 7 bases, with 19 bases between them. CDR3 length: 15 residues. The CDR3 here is CASRKQGNPLNEQFF. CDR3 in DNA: TGTGCCAGCAGAAAACAGGGAAACCCTTTGAATGAGCAGTTCTTC.

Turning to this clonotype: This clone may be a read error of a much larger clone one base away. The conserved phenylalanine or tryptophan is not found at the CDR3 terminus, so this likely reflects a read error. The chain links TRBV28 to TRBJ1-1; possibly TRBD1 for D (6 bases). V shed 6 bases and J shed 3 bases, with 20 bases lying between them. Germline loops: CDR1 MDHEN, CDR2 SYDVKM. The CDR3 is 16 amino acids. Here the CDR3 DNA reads TGTGCCAGCAGAGAGACCGGGGGCCCATGGGACACTGAAGCTTTCCTT. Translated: CASRETGGPWDTEAFL.

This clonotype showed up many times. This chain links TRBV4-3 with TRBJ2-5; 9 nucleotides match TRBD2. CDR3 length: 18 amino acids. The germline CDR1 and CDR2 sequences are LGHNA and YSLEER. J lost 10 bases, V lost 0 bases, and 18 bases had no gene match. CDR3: CASSQDHLAGTLGRGQYF. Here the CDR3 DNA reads TGCGCCAGCAGCCAAGATCACCTAGCGGGGACCCTAGGAAGGGGCCAGTACTTC.

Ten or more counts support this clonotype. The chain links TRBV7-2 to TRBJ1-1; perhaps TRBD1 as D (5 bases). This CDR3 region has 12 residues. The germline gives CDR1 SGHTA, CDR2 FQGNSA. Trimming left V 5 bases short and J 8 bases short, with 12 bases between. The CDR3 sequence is CASSPGTIEAFF. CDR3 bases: TGTGCCAGCAGCCCTGGGACGATAGAAGCTTTCTTT.

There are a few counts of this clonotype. The CDR3 here is CASGRDTSYNEQFF. The DNA for the CDR3 is TGTGCCAGCGGGCGGGACACATCCTACAATGAGCAGTTCTTC. This sequence joins TRBV6-5 and TRBJ2-1; D may match TRBD1 or TRBD2 (6 bases each). V was clipped by 8 bases and J by 1 base, with 12 bases between them. Germline-derived CDR1 and CDR2 are MNHEY and SVGAGI. This CDR3 has 14 residues.

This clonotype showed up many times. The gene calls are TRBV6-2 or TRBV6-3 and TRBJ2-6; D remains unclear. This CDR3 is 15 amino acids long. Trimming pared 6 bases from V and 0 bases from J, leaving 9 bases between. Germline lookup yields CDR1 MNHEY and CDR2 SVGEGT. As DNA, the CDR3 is TGTGCCAGCAGGGCGGCAGCCTCTGGGGCCAACGTCCTGACTTTC. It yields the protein CASRAAASGANVLTF.

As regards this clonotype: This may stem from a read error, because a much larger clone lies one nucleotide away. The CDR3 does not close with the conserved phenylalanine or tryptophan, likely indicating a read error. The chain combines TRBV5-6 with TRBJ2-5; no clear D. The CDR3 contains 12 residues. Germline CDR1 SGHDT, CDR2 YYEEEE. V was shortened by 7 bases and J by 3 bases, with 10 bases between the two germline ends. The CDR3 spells CASGPPEETQYL. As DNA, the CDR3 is TGTGCCAGCGGACCACCCGAAGAGACCCAGTACCTC.

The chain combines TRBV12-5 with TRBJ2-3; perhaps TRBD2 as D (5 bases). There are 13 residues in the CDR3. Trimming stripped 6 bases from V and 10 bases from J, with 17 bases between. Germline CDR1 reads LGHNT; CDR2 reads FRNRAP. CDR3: CASGPTRSSPQYF. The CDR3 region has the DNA TGTGCTAGTGGCCCCACTAGGAGCTCACCGCAGTATTTT.

Here the CDR3 reads CASSYSGGMAGELFF. The CDR3, as DNA: TGTGCCAGCAGTTACTCGGGGGGAATGGCCGGGGAGCTGTTTTTT. The rearrangement joins TRBV6-5 to TRBJ2-2, with a possible D match to TRBD2 (6 bases). CDR3 length: 15 residues. The V end was cut by 0 bases, the J end by 6 bases, with 11 bases between. The V gene's germline CDR1 is MNHEY and CDR2 SVGAGI.

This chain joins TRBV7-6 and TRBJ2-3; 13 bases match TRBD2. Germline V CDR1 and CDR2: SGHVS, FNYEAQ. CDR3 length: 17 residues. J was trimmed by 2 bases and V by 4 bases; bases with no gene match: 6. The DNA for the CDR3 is TGTGCCAGCAGCTCCGGACTAGCGGGGGAGCACACAGATACGCAGTATTTT. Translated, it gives CASSSGLAGEHTDTQYF.

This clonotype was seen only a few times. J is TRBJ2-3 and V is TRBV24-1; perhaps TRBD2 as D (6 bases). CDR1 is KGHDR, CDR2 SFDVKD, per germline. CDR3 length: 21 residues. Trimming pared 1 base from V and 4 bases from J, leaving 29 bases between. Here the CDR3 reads CATSDFRDSNSPIRAADTQYF. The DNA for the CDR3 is TGTGCCACCAGTGATTTCCGGGACTCCAACTCCCCCATCAGGGCCGCAGATACGCAGTATTTT.

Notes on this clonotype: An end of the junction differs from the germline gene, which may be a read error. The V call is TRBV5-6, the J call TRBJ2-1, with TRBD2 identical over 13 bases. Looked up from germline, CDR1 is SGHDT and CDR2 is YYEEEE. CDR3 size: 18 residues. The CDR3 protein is CASTLYGEGLAGILEQFF. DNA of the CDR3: TGTGCCAGCACCTTGTACGGGGAGGGACTAGCGGGAATACTTGAGCAGTTCTTC.

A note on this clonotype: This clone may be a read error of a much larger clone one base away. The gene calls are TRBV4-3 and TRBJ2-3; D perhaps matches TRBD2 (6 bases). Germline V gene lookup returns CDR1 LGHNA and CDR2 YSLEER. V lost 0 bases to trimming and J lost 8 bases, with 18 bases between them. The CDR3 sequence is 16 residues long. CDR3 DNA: TGCGCCAGCAGCCAAGATTCGACTAGTGTACTCTTTACGCAGTATTTT. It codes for CASSQDSTSVLFTQYF.

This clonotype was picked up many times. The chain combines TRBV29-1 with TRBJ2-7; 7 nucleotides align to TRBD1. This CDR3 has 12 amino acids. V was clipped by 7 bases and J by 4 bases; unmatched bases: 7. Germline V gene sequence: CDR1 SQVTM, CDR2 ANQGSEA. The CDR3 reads CSAEGARYEQYF. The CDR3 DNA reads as TGCAGCGCTGAGGGGGCGAGGTACGAGCAGTACTTC.

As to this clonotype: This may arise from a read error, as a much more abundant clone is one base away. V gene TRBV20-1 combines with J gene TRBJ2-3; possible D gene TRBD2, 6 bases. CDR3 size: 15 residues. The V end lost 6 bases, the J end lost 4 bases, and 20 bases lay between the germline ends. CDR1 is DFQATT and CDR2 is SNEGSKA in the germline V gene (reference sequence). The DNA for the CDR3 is TGCAGTGCCCGGAAGGGCTCTGCTAGCGCAGATACGCAGTATTTT. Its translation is CSARKGSASADTQYF.

CDR3 coding DNA: TGTGCCAGCAGTCCCACAGGGACGAGCTATGGCTACACCTTC. Translation gives CASSPTGTSYGYTF. The chain has TRBV27 and TRBJ1-2, with D tentatively TRBD1 (6 bases). V was cut by 5 bases and J by 4 bases, with 14 bases left in between. Per germline, CDR1 MNHEY and CDR2 SMNVEV (reference sequence). The CDR3 totals 14 residues.

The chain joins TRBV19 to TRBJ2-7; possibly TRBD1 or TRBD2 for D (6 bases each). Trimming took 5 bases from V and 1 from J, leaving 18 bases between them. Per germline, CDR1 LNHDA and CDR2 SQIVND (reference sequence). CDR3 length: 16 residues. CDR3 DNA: TGTGCCAGTAGTCCCCACACAAGGGGGGCATCCTACGAGCAGTACTTC. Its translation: CASSPHTRGASYEQYF.